This T cell receptor beta chain was found in a study of T cells after yellow fever vaccination (dated by TCRdb to between 2019 and 2020). Describing the broader study: The SMART-Seq v4 Ultra Low Input RNA kit was used to prepare libraries from fractions with low cell numbers. Blood samples were taken at several timepoints before and after primary and secondary immunization, and bulk PBMC replicates and cell subsets were isolated. Two healthy male donors, one aged 18 to 30 and one aged 30 to 40 years, made up the cohort. To follow T-cell clones before and after both primary and booster YFV17D yellow fever vaccination, bulk TCR alpha and beta repertoires underwent longitudinal sequencing.

Broader findings and caveats from the paper: Because only a couple of donors were included in the study, the extent to which the findings can be generalized is limited. After the booster, most of the clones that had expanded following primary vaccination were detected again (about 95% of CD4 and around 88% of CD8), which suggests that memory was broadly maintained. The secondary T-cell response was found to be weaker but faster than the primary response, with a peak reached on day 5 rather than on day 15. Computational filtering was required because FACS-sorted repertoires could contain abundant contaminating clonotypes from the bulk population. A small fraction of clonotypes showed up in both the CD4 and CD8 compartments, probably as a result of convergent recombination.

Synthesis of TCR cDNA relied on 5'RACE template switching, a step that introduced a universal primer site along with unique molecular identifiers. cDNA synthesis was primed from both the TCR alpha and TCR beta constant segments. Libraries were amplified in two PCR steps, with sample barcodes and sequencing adapters added in the second step. Libraries were sequenced on Illumina HiSeq 2500 (2x100 bp) or NovaSeq (2x150 bp). The authors processed their data as follows. Reads were demultiplexed and collapsed into UMI consensus sequences with MIGEC, and V(D)J alignment was performed with MiXCR. Vaccine-responding clonotypes were defined with edgeR using replicate PBMC samples, requiring FDR below 0.01 and a log2 fold change above 5 up to day 15. Each bulk clonotype received a CD4 or CD8 identity based on whether the sequenced CD4 or CD8 repertoire contained that clonotype at higher abundance. TCRdb reanalyzed the raw reads on its own, using fastp at Q25 for trimming and MiXCR for clone calling, and kept in-frame beta chains. Each CDR3 protein gets just one entry, which takes the most common genes and DNA from the rows behind it. The V and J calls shown here were made by TCRdb, not taken from the authors' results. This sample lists about 160,000 distinct CDR3 sequences; almost 7% were detected once. Roughly 2.5% of the sample lies in the top ten.

Including the terminal cysteine and phenylalanine, the CDR3 comprises 13 residues. Of the read, only the CDR3 DNA is kept; its 39 bases are in frame from base 1. From V the trimming removes 2 bases and from J it removes 4 bases, while the gene matches leave 0 bases of the junction unaccounted for. Sequences SGHTA (CDR1) and FQGTGA (CDR2) are obtained from the germline V gene. This clonotype was detected ten times or more. Its antigen remains undetermined. Base qualities are not provided; no much larger clone lies one nucleotide away. Sample treatment or condition, as interpreted from the label and publication: live attenuated yellow fever vaccine strain. A standard Ficoll-Paque protocol was used to isolate PBMCs from peripheral blood. CD4 and CD8 T-cell fractions were isolated with Dynabeads CD4 and CD8 positive selection kits. TriZol was used to extract RNA from bulk PBMCs, from CD4 and CD8 fractions, and from dextramer-positive and dextramer-negative fractions.

The source was CD4+ T cells sorted from PBMCs, collected around 5 days after the first yellow fever vaccination. This chain joins TRBV7-3 to TRBJ2-3, with 7 bases matching TRBD2. The receptor was derived from a man younger than 30 who received the YFV17D yellow fever vaccine. The base sequence is TGTGCCAGCAGCTTACGGGAGGCAGATACGCAGTATTTT. Its translation is CASSLREADTQYF.